This TCR beta chain appears in the sequencing data of a study of beta chain features in type 1 diabetes. Across the study: In age, gender and cell yields, patients were similar to healthy donors.

This CDR3 is 15 amino acids long. CDR1 and CDR2 from the germline V gene are SGHTA and FQGTGA. V lost 2 bases to trimming and J lost 4 bases, with 12 bases between them. The whole isolated RNA underwent reverse transcription, so sequencing captured expressed TCRB transcripts. Deep immunoSEQ sequencing covered naive, central memory and regulatory T cell samples. Here immunoSEQ multiplex PCR was the method, and the copy in TCRdb shows in-frame clones only, minus some. Among under 200,000 clones listed, approximately 9% were seen once. The sample holds a few counts of this clone. Its antigen is undetermined. Whole-study findings and limits: Moderate yet significant TCRB CDR3 shortening was seen in Type 1 diabetes patients in all four CD4+ subsets. Amplification by PCR could prefer shorter templates, with the same effect in patients and controls. More deletions and fewer insertions at VDJ junctions were found in patients with type 1 diabetes.

The chain is built from TRBV7-3 and TRBJ2-1, with D tentatively TRBD1 (5 bases). The sequence came from a woman in her late teens or twenties with type 1 diabetes. Sequenced material: central memory CD4+ T cells from blood. This CDR3 is CASSLGQGRYNEQFF. The CDR3 DNA sequence: TGTGCCAGCAGCTTAGGGCAGGGAAGGTACAATGAGCAGTTCTTC.